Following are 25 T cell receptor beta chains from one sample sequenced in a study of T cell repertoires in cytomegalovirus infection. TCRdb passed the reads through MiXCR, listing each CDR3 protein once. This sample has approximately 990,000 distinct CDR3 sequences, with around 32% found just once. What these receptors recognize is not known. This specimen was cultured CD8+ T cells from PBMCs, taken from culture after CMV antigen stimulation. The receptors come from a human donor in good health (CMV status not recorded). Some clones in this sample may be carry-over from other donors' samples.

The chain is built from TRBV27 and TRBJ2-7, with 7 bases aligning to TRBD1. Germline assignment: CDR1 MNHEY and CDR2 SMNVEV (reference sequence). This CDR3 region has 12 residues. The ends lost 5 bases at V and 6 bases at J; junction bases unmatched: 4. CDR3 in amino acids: CASSPSGGEQYV. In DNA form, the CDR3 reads TGTGCCAGCAGTCCGTCAGGGGGCGAGCAGTACGTC.

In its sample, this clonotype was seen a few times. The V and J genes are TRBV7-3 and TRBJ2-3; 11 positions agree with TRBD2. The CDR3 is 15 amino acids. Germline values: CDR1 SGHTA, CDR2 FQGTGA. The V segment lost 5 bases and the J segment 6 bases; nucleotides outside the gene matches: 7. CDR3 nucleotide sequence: TGTGCCAGCAGCACCACTAGCGGGGGCGCCGATACGCAGTATTTT. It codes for CASSTTSGGADTQYF. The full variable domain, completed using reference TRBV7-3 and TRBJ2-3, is GAGVSQTPSNKVTEKGKYVELRCDPISGHTALYWYRQSLGQGPEFLIYFQGTGAADDSGLPNDRFFAVRPEGSVSTLKIQRTERGDSAVYLCASSTTSGGADTQYFGPGTRLTVL.

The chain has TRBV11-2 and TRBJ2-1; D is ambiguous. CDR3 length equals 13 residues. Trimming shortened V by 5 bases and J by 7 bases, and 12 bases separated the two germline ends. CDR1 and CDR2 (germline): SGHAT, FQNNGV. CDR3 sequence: CASSPDDANEQFF. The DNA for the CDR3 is TGTGCCAGCAGCCCTGACGACGCGAATGAGCAGTTCTTC.

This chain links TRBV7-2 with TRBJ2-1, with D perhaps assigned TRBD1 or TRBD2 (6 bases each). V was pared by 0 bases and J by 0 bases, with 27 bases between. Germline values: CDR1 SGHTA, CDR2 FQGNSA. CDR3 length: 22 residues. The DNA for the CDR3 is TGTACCAGCAGCTTAGCCGGACAAATCATGGGGGGCAAGGGGGTCTCCTACAATGAGCAGTTCTTC. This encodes CTSSLAGQIMGGKGVSYNEQFF.

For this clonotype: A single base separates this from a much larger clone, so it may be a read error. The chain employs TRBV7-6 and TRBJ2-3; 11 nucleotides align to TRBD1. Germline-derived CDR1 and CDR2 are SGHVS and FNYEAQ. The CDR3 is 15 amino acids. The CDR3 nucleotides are TGTGTCAGCAGACGGACAGGGGGCGAGTCAGATACGCAGTATTTT. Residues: CVSRRTGGESDTQYF.

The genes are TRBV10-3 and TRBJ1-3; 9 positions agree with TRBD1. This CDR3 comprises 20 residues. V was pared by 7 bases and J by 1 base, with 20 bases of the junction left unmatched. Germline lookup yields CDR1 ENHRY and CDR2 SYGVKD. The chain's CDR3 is CAITMSPAQDRGDSGNTIYF. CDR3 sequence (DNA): TGTGCCATCACTATGAGCCCGGCCCAAGACAGGGGGGATTCTGGAAACACCATATATTTT.

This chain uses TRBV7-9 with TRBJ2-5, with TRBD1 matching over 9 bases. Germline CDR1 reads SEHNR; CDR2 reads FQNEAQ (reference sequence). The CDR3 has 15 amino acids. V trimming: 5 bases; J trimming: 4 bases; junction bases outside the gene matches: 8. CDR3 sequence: CASSTDRGLGETQYF. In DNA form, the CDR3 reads TGTGCCAGCAGCACCGACAGGGGGTTGGGAGAGACCCAGTACTTC.

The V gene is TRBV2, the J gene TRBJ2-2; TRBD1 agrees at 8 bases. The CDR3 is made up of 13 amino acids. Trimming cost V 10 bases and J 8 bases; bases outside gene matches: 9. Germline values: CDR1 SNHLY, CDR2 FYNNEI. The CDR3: CATHRGYGGELFF. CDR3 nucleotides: TGTGCCACCCACAGGGGGTACGGGGGGGAGCTGTTTTTT.

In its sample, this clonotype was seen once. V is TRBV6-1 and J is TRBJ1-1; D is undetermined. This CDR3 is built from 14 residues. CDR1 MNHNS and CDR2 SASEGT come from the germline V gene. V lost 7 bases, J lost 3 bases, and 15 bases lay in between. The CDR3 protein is CASTHTPTYTEAFF. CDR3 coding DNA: TGTGCCAGCACCCACACTCCCACGTACACTGAAGCTTTCTTT.

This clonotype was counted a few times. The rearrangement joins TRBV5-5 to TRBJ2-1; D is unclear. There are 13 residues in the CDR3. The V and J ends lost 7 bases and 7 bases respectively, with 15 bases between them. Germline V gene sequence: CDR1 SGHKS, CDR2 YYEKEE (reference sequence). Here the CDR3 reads CASHKDGNNEQFF. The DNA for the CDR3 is TGTGCCAGCCACAAGGATGGGAATAATGAGCAGTTCTTC.

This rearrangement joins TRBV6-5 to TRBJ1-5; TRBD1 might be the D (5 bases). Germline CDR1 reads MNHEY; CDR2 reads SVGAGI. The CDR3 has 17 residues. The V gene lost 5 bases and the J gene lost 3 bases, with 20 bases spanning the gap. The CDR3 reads CASSTLFDRLLNQPQHF. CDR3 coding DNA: TGTGCCAGCAGTACCCTATTCGACAGACTTCTCAATCAGCCCCAGCATTTT.

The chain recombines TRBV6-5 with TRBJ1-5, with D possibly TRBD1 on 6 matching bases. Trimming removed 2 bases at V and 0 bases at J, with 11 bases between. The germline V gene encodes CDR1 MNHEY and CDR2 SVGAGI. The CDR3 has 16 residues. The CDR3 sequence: CASSYGGQYSNQPQHF. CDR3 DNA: TGTGCCAGCAGTTACGGGGGGCAGTATAGCAATCAGCCCCAGCATTTT.

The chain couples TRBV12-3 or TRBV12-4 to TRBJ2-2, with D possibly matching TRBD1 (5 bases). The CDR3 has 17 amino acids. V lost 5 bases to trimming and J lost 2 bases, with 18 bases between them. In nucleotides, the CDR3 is TGTGCCAGCAGTCTAAGCAGGGCCCCAATTAACACCGGGGAGCTGTTTTTT. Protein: CASSLSRAPINTGELFF.

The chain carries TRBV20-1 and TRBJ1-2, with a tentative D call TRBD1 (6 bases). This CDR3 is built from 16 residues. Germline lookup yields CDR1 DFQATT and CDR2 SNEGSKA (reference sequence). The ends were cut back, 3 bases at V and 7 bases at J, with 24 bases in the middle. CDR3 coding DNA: TGCAGTGCTAGCCCCGACAGGCCGTCGTGGAAAAGTGGCTACACCTTC. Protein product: CSASPDRPSWKSGYTF.

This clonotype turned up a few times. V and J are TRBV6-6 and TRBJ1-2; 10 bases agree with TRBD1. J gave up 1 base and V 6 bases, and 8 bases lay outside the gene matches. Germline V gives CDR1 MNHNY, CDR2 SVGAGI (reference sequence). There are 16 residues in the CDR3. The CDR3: CASSHDRGPSNYGYTF. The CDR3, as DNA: TGTGCCAGCAGCCACGACAGGGGGCCAAGTAACTATGGCTACACCTTC.

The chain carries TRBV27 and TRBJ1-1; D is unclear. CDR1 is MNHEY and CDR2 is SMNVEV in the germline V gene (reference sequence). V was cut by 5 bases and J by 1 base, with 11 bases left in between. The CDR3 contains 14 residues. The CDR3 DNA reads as TGTGCCAGCAGTGAGGGCGTCGGGAACACTGAAGCTTTCTTT. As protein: CASSEGVGNTEAFF.

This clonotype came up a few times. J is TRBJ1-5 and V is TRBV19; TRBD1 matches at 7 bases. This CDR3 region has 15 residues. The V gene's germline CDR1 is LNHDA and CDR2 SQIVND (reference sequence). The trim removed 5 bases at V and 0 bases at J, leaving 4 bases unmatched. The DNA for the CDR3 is TGTGCCAGTAGTTACAGGGGAAATAGCAATCAGCCCCAGCATTTT. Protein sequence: CASSYRGNSNQPQHF.

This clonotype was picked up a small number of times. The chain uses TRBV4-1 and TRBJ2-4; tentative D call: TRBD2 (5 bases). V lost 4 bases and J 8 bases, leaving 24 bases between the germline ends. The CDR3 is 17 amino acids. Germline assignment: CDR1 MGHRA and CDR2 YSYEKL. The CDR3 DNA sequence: TGCGCCAGCAGCCGGAGCGTAGCAGCTACCCTGGAGGACATTCAGTACTTC. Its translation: CASSRSVAATLEDIQYF.

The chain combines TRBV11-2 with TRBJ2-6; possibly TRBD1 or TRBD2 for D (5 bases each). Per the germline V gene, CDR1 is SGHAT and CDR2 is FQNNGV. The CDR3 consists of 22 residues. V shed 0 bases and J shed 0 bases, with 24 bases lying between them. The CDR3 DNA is TGTGCCAGCAGCTTAGAGCTTTGGGGGAACCTTAACCCCAGCTCTGGGGCCAACGTCCTGACTTTC. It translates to CASSLELWGNLNPSSGANVLTF.

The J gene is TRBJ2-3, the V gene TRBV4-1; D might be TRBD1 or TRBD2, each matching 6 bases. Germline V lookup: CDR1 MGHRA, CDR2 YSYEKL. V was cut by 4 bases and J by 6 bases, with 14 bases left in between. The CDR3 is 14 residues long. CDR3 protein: CASSPERGDDTQYF. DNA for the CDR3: TGCGCCAGCAGCCCAGAGAGGGGGGACGATACGCAGTATTTT.

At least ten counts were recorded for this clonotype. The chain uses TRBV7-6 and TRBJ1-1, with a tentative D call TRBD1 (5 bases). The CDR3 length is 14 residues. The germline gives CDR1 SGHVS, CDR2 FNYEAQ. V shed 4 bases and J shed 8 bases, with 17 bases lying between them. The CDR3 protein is CASSSGPSRTEAFF. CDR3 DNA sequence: TGTGCCAGCAGCTCGGGACCTAGTAGGACGGAAGCTTTCTTT. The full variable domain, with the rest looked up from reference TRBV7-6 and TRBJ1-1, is GAGVSQSPRYKVTKRGQDVALRCDPISGHVSLYWYRQALGQGPEFLTYFNYEAQQDKSGLPNDRFSAERPEGSISTLTIQRTEQRDSAMYRCASSSGPSRTEAFFGQGTRLTVV.

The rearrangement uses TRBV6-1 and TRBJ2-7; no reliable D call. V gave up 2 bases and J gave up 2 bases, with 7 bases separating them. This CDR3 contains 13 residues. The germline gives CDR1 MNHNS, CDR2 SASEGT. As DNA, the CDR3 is TGTGCCAGCAGTGAATCACTTCCCTACGAGCAGTACGTC. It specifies CASSESLPYEQYV.

CDR3: CASSLGIPRLYF. The CDR3 DNA reads TGTGCCAGCAGCCTGGGGATTCCGAGGCTGTATTTT. This chain uses TRBV7-9 with TRBJ2-3; D is ambiguous. Germline values: CDR1 SEHNR, CDR2 FQNEAQ (reference sequence). V gave up 5 bases and J gave up 14 bases, with 17 bases separating them. CDR3 length: 12 amino acids.

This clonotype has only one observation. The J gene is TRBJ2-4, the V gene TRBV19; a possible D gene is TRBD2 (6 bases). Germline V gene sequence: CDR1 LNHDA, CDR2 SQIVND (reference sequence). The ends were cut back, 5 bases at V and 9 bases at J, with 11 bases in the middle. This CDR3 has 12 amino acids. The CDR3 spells CASSPLGGIQYF. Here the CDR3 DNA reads TGTGCCAGTAGTCCCCTGGGGGGCATTCAGTACTTC.

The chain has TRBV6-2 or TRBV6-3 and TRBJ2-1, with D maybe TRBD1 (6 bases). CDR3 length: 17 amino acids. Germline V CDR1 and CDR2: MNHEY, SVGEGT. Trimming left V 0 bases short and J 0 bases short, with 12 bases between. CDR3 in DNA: TGTGCCAGCAGTTACTCGACGGGACACTACTCCTACAATGAGCAGTTCTTC. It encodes CASSYSTGHYSYNEQFF.